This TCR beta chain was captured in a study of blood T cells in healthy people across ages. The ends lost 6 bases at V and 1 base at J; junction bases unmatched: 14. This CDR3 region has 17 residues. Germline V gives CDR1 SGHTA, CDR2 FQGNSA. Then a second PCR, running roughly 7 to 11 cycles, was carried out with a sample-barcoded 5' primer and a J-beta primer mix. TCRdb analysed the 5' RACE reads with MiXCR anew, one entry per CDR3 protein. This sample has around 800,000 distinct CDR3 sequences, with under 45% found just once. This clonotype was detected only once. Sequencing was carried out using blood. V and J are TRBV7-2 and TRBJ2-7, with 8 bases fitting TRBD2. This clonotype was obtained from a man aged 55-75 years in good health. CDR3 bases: TGTGCCAGCAGACTCGTCCCGGGAGGGCCATTTTCCTACGAGCAGTACTTC. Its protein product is CASRLVPGGPFSYEQYF.